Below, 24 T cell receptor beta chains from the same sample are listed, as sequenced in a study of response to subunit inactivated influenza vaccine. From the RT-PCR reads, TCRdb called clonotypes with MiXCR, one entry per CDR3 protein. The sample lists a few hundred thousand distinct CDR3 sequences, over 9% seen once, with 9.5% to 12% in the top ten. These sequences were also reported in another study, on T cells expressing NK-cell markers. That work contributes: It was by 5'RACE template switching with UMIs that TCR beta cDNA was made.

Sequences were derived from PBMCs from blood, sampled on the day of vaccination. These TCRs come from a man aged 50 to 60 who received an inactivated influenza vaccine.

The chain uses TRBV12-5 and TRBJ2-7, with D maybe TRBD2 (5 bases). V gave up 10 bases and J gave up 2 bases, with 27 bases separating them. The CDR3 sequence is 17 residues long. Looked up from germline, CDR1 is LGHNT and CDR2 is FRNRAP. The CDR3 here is CATEFPEDWWGAYEQYF. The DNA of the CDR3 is TGTGCTACCGAGTTCCCCGAGGATTGGTGGGGAGCCTACGAGCAGTACTTC.

CDR3 in DNA: TGTGCCAGCAGTTTCCAGGGAACTACCTACGAGCAGTACTTC. This codes for CASSFQGTTYEQYF. The V and J genes are TRBV12-3 or TRBV12-4 and TRBJ2-7; D is possibly TRBD1 (5 bases). The germline V and J ends were trimmed by 3 bases and 2 bases, with 11 bases remaining between them. The CDR3 totals 14 residues.

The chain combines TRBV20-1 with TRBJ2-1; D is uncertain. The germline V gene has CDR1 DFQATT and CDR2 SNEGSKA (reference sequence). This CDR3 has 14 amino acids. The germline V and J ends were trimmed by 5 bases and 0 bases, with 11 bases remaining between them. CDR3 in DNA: TGCAGTGCTGGTGGGGTAGGCTCCTACAATGAGCAGTTCTTC. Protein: CSAGGVGSYNEQFF.

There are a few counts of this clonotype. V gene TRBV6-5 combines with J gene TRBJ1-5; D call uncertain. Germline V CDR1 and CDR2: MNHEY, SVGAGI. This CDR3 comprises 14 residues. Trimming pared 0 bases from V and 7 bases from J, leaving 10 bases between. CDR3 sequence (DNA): TGTGCCAGCAGTTACTCGGCGGGGAGGCAGCCCCAGCATTTT. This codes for CASSYSAGRQPQHF.

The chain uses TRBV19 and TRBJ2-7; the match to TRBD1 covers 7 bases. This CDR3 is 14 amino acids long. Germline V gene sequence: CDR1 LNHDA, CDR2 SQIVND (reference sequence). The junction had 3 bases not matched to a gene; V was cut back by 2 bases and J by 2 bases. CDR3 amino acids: CASSISGTAYEQYF. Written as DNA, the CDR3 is TGTGCCAGTAGTATATCGGGGACAGCCTACGAGCAGTACTTC.

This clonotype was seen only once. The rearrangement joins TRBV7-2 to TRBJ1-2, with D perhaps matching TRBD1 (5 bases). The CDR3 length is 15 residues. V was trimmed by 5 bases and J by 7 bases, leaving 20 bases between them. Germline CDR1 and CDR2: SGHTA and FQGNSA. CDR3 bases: TGTGCCAGCAGCCCTAGGGTTGGGGGTTCAGGTGGCTACACCTTC. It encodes CASSPRVGGSGGYTF.

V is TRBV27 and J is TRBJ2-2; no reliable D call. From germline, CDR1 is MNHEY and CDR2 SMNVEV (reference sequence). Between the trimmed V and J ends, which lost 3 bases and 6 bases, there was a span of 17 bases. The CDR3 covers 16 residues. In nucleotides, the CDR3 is TGTGCCAGCAGTTTCCTCGGCTTTATCCAGCCCGGGGAGCTGTTTTTT. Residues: CASSFLGFIQPGELFF.

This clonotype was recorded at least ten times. The CDR3 sequence is CASAIRGGTGELFF. The CDR3 DNA is TGTGCCAGCGCCATCCGGGGCGGCACCGGGGAGCTGTTTTTT. This chain uses TRBV12-3 or TRBV12-4 with TRBJ2-2, with D perhaps TRBD1 or TRBD2 (5 bases each). CDR3 length equals 14 residues. V was cut by 8 bases and J by 4 bases, with 14 bases left in between.

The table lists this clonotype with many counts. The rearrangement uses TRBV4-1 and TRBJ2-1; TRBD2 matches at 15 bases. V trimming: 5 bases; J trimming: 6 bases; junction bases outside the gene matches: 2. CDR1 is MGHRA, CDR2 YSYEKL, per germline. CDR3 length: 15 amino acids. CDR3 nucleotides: TGCGCCAGCAGCTGGACTAGCGGGGGGGCCAATGAGCAGTTCTTC. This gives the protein CASSWTSGGANEQFF.

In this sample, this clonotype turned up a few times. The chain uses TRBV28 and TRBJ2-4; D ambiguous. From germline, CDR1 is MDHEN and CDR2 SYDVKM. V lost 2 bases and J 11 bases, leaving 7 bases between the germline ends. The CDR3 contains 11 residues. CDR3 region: CASSLGLVQYF. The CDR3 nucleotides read TGTGCCAGCAGTTTAGGTTTGGTTCAGTACTTC.

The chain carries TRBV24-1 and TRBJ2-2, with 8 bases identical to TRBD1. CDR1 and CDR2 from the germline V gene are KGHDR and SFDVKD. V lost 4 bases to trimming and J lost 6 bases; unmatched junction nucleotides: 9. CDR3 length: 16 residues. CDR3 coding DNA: TGTGCCACCAGTGACACACACGACAGGGGTGCCGGGGAGCTGTTTTTT. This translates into CATSDTHDRGAGELFF.

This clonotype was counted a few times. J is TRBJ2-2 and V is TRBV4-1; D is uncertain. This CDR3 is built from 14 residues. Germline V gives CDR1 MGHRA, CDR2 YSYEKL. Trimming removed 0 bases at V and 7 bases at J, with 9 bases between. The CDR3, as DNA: TGCGCCAGCAGCCAAGATCCAGGAATCGGGGAGCTGTTTTTT. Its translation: CASSQDPGIGELFF.

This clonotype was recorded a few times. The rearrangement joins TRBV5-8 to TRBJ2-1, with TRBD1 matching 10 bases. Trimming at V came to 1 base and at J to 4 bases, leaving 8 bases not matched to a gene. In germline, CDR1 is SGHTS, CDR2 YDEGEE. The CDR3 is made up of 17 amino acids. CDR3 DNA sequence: TGTGCCAGCAGCTTGATGGGACAGGGGATTTCATACAATGAGCAGTTCTTC. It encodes CASSLMGQGISYNEQFF. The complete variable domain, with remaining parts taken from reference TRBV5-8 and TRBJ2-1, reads EAGVTQSPTHLIKTRGQQATLRCSPISGHTSVYWYQQALGLGLQFLLWYDEGEERNRGNFPPRFSGRQFPNYSSELNVNALELEDSALYLCASSLMGQGISYNEQFFGPGTRLTVL.

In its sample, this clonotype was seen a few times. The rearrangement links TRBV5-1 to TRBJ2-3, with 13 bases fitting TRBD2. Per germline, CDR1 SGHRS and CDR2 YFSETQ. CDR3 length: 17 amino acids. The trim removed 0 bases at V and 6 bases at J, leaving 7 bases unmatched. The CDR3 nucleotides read TGCGCCAGCAGCTTGGGGACTAGCGGGAGTGGTTTGGATACGCAGTATTTT. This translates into CASSLGTSGSGLDTQYF.

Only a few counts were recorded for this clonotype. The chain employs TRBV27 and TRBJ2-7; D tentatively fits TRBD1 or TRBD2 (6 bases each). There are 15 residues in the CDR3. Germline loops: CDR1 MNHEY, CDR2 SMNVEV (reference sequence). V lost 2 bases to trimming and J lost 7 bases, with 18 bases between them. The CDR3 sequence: CASSLKGGLGGEQYF. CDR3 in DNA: TGTGCCAGCAGTTTAAAGGGGGGCCTTGGTGGGGAGCAGTACTTC.

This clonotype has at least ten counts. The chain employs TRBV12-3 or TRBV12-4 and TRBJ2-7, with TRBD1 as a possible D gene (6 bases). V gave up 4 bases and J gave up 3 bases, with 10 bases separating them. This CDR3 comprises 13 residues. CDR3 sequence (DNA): TGTGCCAGCAGTTCTAGGGGGAACTACGAGCAGTACTTC. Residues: CASSSRGNYEQYF.

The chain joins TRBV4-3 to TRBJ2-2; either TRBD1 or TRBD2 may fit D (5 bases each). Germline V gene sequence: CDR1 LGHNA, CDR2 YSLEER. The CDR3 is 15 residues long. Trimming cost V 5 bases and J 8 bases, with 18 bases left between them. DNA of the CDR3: TGCGCCAGCAGCGCAAGATCATCCGGGGCGGGGGAGCTGTTTTTT. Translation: CASSARSSGAGELFF.

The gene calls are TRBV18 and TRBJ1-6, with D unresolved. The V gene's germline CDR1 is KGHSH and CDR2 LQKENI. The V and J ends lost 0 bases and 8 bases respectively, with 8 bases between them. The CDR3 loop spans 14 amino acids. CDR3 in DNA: TGTGCCAGCTCACCACCGACGAGGGATTCACCCCTCCACTTT. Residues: CASSPPTRDSPLHF. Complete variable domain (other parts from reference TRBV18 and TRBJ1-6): NAGVMQNPRHLVRRRGQEARLRCSPMKGHSHVYWYRQLPEEGLKFMVYLQKENIIDESGMPKERFSAEFPKEGPSILRIQQVVRGDSAAYFCASSPPTRDSPLHFGNGTRLTVT.

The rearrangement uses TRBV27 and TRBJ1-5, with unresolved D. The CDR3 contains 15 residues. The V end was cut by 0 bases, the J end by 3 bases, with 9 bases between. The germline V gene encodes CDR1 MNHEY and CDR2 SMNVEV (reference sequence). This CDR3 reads CASSLSGLANQPQHF. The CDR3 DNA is TGTGCCAGCAGTTTATCAGGTTTGGCCAATCAGCCCCAGCATTTT.

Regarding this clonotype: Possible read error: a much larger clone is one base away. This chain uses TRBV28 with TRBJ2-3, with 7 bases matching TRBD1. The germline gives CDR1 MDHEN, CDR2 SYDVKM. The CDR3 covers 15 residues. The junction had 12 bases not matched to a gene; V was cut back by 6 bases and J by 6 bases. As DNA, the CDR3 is TGTGCCAGCAGATCGAACAGGGGCTGGGGGGATACGCAGTATTTT. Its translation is CASRSNRGWGDTQYF.

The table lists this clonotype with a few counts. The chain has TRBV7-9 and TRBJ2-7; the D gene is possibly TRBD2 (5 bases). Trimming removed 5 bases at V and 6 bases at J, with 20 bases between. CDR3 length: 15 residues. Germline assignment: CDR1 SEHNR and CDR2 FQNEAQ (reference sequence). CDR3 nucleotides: TGTGCCAGCAGCCTTCTAAGAGCGGAGAATTCCGAGCAGTACTTC. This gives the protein CASSLLRAENSEQYF.

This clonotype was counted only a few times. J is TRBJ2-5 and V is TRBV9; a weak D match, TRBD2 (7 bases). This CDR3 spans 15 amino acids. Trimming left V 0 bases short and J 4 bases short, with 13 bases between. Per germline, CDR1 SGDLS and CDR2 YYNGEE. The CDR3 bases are TGTGCCAGCAGCGTAGCGGGGGGCTCTAGAGAGACCCAGTACTTC. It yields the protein CASSVAGGSRETQYF. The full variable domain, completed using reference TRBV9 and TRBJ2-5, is DSGVTQTPKHLITATGQRVTLRCSPRSGDLSVYWYQQSLDQGLQFLIQYYNGEERAKGNILERFSAQQFPDLHSELNLSSLELGDSALYFCASSVAGGSRETQYFGPGTRLLVL.

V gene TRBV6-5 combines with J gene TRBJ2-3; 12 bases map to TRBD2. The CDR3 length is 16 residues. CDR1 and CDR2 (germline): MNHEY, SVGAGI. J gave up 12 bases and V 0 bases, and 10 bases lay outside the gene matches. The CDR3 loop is CASSYSATSGSRQQYF. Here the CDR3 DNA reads TGTGCCAGCAGTTACTCGGCGACTAGCGGGAGTCGGCAACAGTATTTT.

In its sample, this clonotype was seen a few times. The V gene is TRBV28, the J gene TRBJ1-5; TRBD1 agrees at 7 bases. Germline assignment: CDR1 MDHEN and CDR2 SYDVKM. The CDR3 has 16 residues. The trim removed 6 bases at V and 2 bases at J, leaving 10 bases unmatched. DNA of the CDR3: TGTGCCAGCAGCCTTATTAAGGGGGCGCGCAATCAGCCCCAGCATTTT. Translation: CASSLIKGARNQPQHF.